The clone carrying this T cell receptor beta chain was recorded at least ten times. This entry is derived from a study of spatial heterogeneity in lung cancer. Time point specified: sample taken at primary tumor resection. From the 5' RACE reads, TCRdb called clonotypes with MiXCR, one entry per CDR3 protein. This table has 20,000 to 25,000 distinct CDR3 sequences, over 4.5% appearing once. Germline V CDR1 and CDR2: ENHRY, SYGVKD. The CDR3 contains 12 residues. V was cut by 0 bases and J by 3 bases, with 1 base left in between. Sequencing was performed on PBMCs, taken at surgery. This clonotype was sampled from a male donor with early-stage non-small cell lung cancer. The chain combines TRBV10-3 with TRBJ2-3; no clear D. CDR3 sequence reads: CAISESTDTQYF. CDR3 bases: TGTGCCATCAGTGAGTCGACAGATACGCAGTATTTT.